This entry lists 5 T cell receptor beta chains sequenced from one sample in a study of graft-versus-host responses after intestinal transplantation. Sequenced by immunoSEQ multiplex PCR; TCRdb stores in-frame clones only, minus some. The sample holds roughly 69,000 clones, 92% seen once. This specimen was bone marrow, taken roughly 110 weeks after intestinal transplantation. These receptors came from a human patient who received an intestinal transplant, so some T cells may come from the graft donor.

The rearrangement links TRBV7-3 to TRBJ2-1; TRBD2 aligns across 9 bases. Germline-derived CDR1 and CDR2 are SGHTA and FQGTGA. Trimming took 8 bases from V and 4 from J; bases not matched to a gene: 18. CDR3 size: 18 residues. In nucleotides, the CDR3 is TGTGCCAGCCGAAGCGGGAGGCCGGGAGAGGGACCTTACAATGAGCAGTTCTTC. This encodes CASRSGRPGEGPYNEQFF.

This clone was seen once. This chain links TRBV28 with TRBJ1-3; a weak D match, TRBD1 (6 bases). The CDR3 has 15 amino acids. The germline V and J ends were trimmed by 3 bases and 4 bases, with 13 bases remaining between them. The V gene's germline CDR1 is MDHEN and CDR2 SYDVKM. CDR3 coding DNA: TGTGCCAGCAGTTTCCGACAGGCAAAAGGAAACACCATATATTTT. Translation: CASSFRQAKGNTIYF. The variable domain in full, completed from reference TRBV28 and TRBJ1-3, reads DVKVTQSSRYLVKRTGEKVFLECVQDMDHENMFWYRQDPGLGLRLIYFSYDVKMKEKGDIPEGYSVSREKKERFSLILESASTNQTSMYLCASSFRQAKGNTIYFGEGSWLTVV.

This clone was detected only once. This chain joins TRBV16 and TRBJ2-7; 8 bases line up with TRBD2. Looked up from germline, CDR1 is KGHSY and CDR2 is FQNENV. The trim removed 0 bases at V and 1 base at J, leaving 8 bases unmatched. The CDR3 runs to 17 residues. The CDR3: CASSQSSSLAGSYEQYF. In DNA, the CDR3 is TGTGCCAGCAGCCAATCCAGTAGTCTAGCGGGTTCCTACGAGCAGTACTTC. The variable domain in full, completed from reference TRBV16 and TRBJ2-7, reads GEEVAQTPKHLVRGEGQKAKLYCAPIKGHSYVFWYQQVLKNEFKFLISFQNENVFDETGMPKERFSAKCLPNSPCSLEIQATKLEDSAVYFCASSQSSSLAGSYEQYFGPGTRLTVT.

V is TRBV27 and J is TRBJ1-4; D call uncertain. CDR1 MNHEY and CDR2 SMNVEV come from the germline V gene (reference sequence). The CDR3 spans 14 residues. V lost 2 bases and J 7 bases, leaving 11 bases between the germline ends. The CDR3 spells CASSLGDTGEKLFF. CDR3 DNA sequence: TGTGCCAGCAGTTTAGGAGACACCGGTGAAAAACTGTTTTTT.

V and J are TRBV6-4 and TRBJ2-2, with TRBD1 identical over 7 bases. Germline V gene data show CDR1 as MRHNA and CDR2 as SNTAGT. V shed 7 bases, J shed 1 base, and the junction held 6 bases outside the gene matches. The CDR3 is made up of 15 amino acids. The chain's CDR3 is CASTTDRVNTGELFF. CDR3 nucleotide sequence: TGTGCCAGCACCACCGACAGGGTGAACACCGGGGAGCTGTTTTTT.